A single TCR beta chain is shown here with its context. The antigen is undetermined. The CDR3 is 15 residues long. The germline V gene encodes CDR1 SGHTS and CDR2 YDEGEE. The J segment lost 6 bases and the V segment lost 5 bases, leaving 4 bases of the junction unmatched. These data are taken from a study of Ad26.COV2.S vaccination and SARS-CoV-2 variants. Assay: immunoSEQ multiplex PCR; the TCRdb copy retains only in-frame clones and omits some. The sample includes over 400,000 clones, roughly 90% seen only once; the top ten take 1.5% to 2%. Treatment in this sample: approximately 18 received Ad26.COV2.S at low or high dose, single or two shots; about 5 received placebo; per-sample allocation not given. The investigators took samples on day 63 after the first vaccine or placebo injection. Study observations and caveats: Recipients given vaccine exceeded placebo recipients in spike-specific TCR breadth.

Material: peripheral blood, obtained in a trial of Ad26.COV2.S vaccine versus placebo. The chain couples TRBV5-8 to TRBJ2-2, with 13 bases matching TRBD2. The receptor was derived from a person aged 18 to 59 who received the Ad26.COV2.S COVID-19 vaccine or a placebo. CDR3 loop: CASRLAGGPSGELFF. The CDR3 region has the DNA TGTGCCAGCAGACTAGCGGGGGGGCCGTCCGGGGAGCTGTTTTTT. Based on the CDR3 plus reference TRBV5-8 and TRBJ2-2, the full variable domain is EAGVTQSPTHLIKTRGQQATLRCSPISGHTSVYWYQQALGLGLQFLLWYDEGEERNRGNFPPRFSGRQFPNYSSELNVNALELEDSALYLCASRLAGGPSGELFFGEGSRLTVL.